Detailed here is one T cell receptor beta chain. In the original workflow: Quantification of nucleated cells was approximated via reference gene primer amplification. Produced via immunoSEQ multiplex PCR; TCRdb's table is partial and in-frame only. D and trimming were read from the DNA, whereas the V and J calls and clone size are those reported in that table. The sample carries some 70,000 clones, around nine tenths recorded once. The sample belongs to a study of blood T cell repertoires in COVID-19. In the study overall: Acute and convalescent COVID-19 samples came from the United States, Italy and Spain.

Trimming pared 9 bases from V and 6 bases from J, leaving 12 bases between. This CDR3 comprises 12 residues. Germline V CDR1 and CDR2: LNHDA, SQIVND (reference sequence). The rearrangement uses TRBV19 and TRBJ1-5, with TRBD1 as a possible D gene (5 bases). The sample was peripheral blood. This clonotype was sampled from a man over 45 with active COVID-19. The CDR3 DNA reads as TGTGCCAGCAATCGGGGGAGTCAGCCCCAGCATTTT. As protein: CASNRGSQPQHF.